This TCR beta chain was retrieved from a study of blood T cell repertoires in COVID-19. TCRdb's copy holds only in-frame clones and misses some; the assay was immunoSEQ multiplex PCR. The table shows some 70,000 clones, with 80% to 90% occurring only once. V gave up 4 bases and J gave up 3 bases, with 28 bases separating them. This CDR3 has 20 residues. Germline loops: CDR1 SGHNT, CDR2 YENEEA. The chain carries TRBV11-3 and TRBJ2-1; D is possibly TRBD2 (6 bases). The TCR comes from a woman between 65 and 79 years old with acute or convalescent COVID-19. Sequencing used peripheral blood. The CDR3 is CASSSSWGSGTNALYNEQFF. As DNA, the CDR3 is TGTGCCAGCAGCTCCTCCTGGGGTAGCGGTACTAATGCCCTCTACAATGAGCAGTTCTTC.